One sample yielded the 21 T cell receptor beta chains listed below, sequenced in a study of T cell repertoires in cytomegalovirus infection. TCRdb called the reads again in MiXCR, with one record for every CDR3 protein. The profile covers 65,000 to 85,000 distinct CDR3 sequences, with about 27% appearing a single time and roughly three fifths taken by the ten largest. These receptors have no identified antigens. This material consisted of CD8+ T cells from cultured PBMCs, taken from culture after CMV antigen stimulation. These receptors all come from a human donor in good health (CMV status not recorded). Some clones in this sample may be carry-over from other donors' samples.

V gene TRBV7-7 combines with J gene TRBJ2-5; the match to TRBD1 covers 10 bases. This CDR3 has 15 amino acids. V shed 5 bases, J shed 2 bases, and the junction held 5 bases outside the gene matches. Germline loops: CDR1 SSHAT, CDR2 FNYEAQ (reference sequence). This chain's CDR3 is CASSQGDRGQETQYF. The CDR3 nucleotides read TGTGCCAGCAGCCAAGGGGACAGGGGACAAGAGACCCAGTACTTC.

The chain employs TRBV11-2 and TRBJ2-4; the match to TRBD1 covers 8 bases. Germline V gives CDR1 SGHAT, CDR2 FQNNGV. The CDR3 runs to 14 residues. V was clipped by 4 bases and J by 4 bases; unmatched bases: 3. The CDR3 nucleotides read TGTGCCAGCAGCTCGGGACAGGAGAAAAACATTCAGTACTTC. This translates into CASSSGQEKNIQYF.

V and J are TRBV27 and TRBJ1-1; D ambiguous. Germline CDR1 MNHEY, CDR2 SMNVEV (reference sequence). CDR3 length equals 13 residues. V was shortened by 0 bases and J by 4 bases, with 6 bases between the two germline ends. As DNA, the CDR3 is TGTGCCAGCAGTTTATCCGGGTTCACTGAAGCTTTCTTT. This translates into CASSLSGFTEAFF.

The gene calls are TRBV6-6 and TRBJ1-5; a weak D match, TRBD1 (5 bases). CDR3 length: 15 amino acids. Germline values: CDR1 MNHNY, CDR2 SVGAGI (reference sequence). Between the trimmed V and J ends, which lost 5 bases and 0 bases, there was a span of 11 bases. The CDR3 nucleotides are TGTGCCAGCAGTCTCGGGGGGGATAGCAATCAGCCCCAGCATTTT. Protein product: CASSLGGDSNQPQHF.

The CDR3 DNA follows: TGTGCCAGCAGTTCGTCAGGGGCCTCCTACGAGCAGTACTTC. It codes for CASSSSGASYEQYF. V gene TRBV27 combines with J gene TRBJ2-7; a possible D gene is TRBD1 (6 bases). CDR3 length: 14 amino acids. CDR1 and CDR2 (germline): MNHEY, SMNVEV (reference sequence). Trimming took 4 bases from V and 0 from J, leaving 10 bases between them.

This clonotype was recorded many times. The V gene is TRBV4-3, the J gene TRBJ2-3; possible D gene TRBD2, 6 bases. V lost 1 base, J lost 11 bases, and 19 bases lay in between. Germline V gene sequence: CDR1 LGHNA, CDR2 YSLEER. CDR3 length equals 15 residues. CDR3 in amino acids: CASSQVTPPAREQYF. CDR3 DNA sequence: TGCGCCAGCAGCCAAGTGACCCCGCCTGCGCGGGAGCAGTATTTT.

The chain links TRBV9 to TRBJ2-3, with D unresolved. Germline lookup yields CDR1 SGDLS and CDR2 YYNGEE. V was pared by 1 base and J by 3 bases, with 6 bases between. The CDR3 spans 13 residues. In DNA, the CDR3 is TGTGCCAGCAGCGTAACACGGACAGATACGCAGTATTTT. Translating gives CASSVTRTDTQYF. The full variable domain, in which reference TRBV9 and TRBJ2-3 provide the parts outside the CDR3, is DSGVTQTPKHLITATGQRVTLRCSPRSGDLSVYWYQQSLDQGLQFLIQYYNGEERAKGNILERFSAQQFPDLHSELNLSSLELGDSALYFCASSVTRTDTQYFGPGTRLTVL.

This chain's CDR3 is CATSTYRSETQYF. For the CDR3, the DNA is TGTGCCACCAGCACATACAGGTCGGAGACCCAGTACTTC. The chain links TRBV15 to TRBJ2-5, with D maybe TRBD1 (5 bases). Germline V gene data show CDR1 as LNHNV and CDR2 as YYDKDF (reference sequence). Trimming removed 4 bases at V and 5 bases at J, with 11 bases between. This CDR3 has 13 amino acids.

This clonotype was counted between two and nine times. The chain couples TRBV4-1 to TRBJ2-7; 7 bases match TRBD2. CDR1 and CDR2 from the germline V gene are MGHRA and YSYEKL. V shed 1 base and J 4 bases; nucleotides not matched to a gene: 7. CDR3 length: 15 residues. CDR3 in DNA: TGCGCCAGCAGCCAAGTAGCAGGGAGGGATTACGAGCAGTACTTC. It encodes CASSQVAGRDYEQYF.

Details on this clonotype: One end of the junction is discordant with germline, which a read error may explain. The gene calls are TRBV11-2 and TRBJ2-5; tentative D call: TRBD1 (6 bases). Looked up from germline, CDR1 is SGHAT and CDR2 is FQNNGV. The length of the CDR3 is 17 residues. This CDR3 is CANSLGETGPYQETQYF. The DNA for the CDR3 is TGTGCCAACAGCCTAGGGGAGACAGGACCTTACCAAGAGACCCAGTACTTC.

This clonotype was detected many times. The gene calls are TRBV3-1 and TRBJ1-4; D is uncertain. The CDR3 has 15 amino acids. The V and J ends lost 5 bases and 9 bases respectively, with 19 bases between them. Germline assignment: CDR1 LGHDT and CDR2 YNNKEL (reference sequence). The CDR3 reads CASSGQWMESKKLFF. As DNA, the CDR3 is TGTGCCAGCAGCGGGCAGTGGATGGAGTCTAAAAAACTGTTTTTT.

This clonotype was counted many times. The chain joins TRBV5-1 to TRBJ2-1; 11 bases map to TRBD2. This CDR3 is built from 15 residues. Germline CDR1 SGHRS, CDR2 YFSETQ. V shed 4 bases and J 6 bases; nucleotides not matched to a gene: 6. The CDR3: CASSATSGGSNEQFF. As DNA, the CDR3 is TGCGCCAGCAGCGCCACTAGCGGGGGAAGCAATGAGCAGTTCTTC.

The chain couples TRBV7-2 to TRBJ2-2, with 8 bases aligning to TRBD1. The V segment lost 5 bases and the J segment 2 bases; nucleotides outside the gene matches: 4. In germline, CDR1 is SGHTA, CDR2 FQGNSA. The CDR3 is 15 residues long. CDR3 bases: TGTGCCAGCAGCCTCAGGGGGCCTAACACCGGGGAGCTGTTTTTT. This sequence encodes CASSLRGPNTGELFF.

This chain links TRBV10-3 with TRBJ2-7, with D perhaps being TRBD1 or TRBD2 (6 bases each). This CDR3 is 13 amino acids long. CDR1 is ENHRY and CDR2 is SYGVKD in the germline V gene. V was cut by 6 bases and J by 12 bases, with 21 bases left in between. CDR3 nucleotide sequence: TGTGCCATCAGGCGGGACATACCGGAAGTTCTGTACTTC. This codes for CAIRRDIPEVLYF.

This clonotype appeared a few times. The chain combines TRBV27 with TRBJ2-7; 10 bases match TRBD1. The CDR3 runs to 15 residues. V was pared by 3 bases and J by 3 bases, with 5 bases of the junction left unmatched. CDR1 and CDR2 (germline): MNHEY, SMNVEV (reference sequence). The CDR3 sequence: CASSLGQGRNYEQYF. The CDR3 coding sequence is TGTGCCAGCAGTTTGGGACAGGGGCGAAACTACGAGCAGTACTTC.

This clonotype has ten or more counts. CDR3 sequence: CASSPSSSYEQYF. The CDR3 DNA follows: TGTGCCAGCAGCCCGAGTAGCTCCTACGAGCAGTACTTC. The rearrangement joins TRBV7-9 to TRBJ2-7, with unresolved D. Germline CDR1 and CDR2: SEHNR and FQNEAQ (reference sequence). This CDR3 region has 13 residues. Trimming stripped 5 bases from V and 0 bases from J, with 8 bases between.

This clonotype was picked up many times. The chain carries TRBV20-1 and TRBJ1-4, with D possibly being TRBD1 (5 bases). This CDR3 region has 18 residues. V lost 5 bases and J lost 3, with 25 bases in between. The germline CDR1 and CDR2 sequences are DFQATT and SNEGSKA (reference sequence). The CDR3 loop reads CSAPGRPYVVSSNEKLFF. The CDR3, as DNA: TGCAGTGCTCCAGGGCGTCCCTACGTCGTCTCTTCTAATGAAAAACTGTTTTTT.

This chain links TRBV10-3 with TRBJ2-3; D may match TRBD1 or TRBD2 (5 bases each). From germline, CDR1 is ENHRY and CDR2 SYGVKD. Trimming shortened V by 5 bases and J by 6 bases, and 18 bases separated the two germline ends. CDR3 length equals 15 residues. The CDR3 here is CAISPGTLFGDTQYF. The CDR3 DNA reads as TGTGCCATCAGTCCAGGGACCCTTTTTGGCGATACGCAGTATTTT.

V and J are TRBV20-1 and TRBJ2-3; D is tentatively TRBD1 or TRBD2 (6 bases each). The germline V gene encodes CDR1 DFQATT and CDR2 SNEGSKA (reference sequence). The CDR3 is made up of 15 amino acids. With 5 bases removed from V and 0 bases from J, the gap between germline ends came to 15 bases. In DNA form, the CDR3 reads TGCAGTGCTGATAACAGGGAGGCTAGCACAGATACGCAGTATTTT. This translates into CSADNREASTDTQYF.

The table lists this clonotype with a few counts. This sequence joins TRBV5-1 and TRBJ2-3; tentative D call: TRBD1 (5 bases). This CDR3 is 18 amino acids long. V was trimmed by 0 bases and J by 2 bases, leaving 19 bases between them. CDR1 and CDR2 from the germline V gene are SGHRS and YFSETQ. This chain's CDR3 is CASSLGLGVGVFTDTQYF. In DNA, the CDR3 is TGCGCCAGCAGCTTGGGGCTAGGTGTAGGGGTCTTCACAGATACGCAGTATTTT. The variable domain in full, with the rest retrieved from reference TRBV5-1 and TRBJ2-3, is KAGVTQTPRYLIKTRGQQVTLSCSPISGHRSVSWYQQTPGQGLQFLFEYFSETQRNKGNFPGRFSGRQFSNSRSEMNVSTLELGDSALYLCASSLGLGVGVFTDTQYFGPGTRLTVL.

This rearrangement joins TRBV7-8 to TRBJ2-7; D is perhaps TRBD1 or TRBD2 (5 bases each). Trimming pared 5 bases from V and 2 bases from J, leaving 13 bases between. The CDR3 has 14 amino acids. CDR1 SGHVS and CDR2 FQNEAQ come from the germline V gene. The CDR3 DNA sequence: TGTGCCAGCAGCCCTGGGACGGCTCCCTACGAGCAGTACTTC. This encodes CASSPGTAPYEQYF.